The 20 T cell receptor beta chains reported below all come from one sample, sequenced in a study of blood T cell repertoires in COVID-19. TCRdb's copy holds only in-frame clones and misses some; the assay was immunoSEQ multiplex PCR. This table has about 130,000 clones, over 75% appearing once. Sequencing was done on a sample of peripheral blood. Receptors were obtained from a woman aged 60-75 years with acute or convalescent COVID-19.

This clone was observed a handful of times. V and J are TRBV6-4 and TRBJ2-7; unclear D gene. Germline lookup yields CDR1 MRHNA and CDR2 SNTAGT. V dropped 5 bases and J dropped 0 bases, with 14 bases sitting between them. This CDR3 region has 15 residues. CDR3 sequence: CASSPSPRSSYEQYV. CDR3 DNA sequence: TGTGCCAGCAGTCCTTCTCCCCGGAGCTCCTACGAGCAGTACGTC.

CDR3 nucleotide sequence: TGTGCCAGTTTCCCGCTTCCAGGGGGAATCACTGAAGCTTTCTTT. This gives the protein CASFPLPGGITEAFF. J is TRBJ1-1 and V is TRBV28, with TRBD1 matching 7 bases. This CDR3 contains 15 residues. V lost 9 bases to trimming and J lost 4 bases; unmatched junction nucleotides: 14. Germline CDR1 MDHEN, CDR2 SYDVKM.

The rearrangement joins TRBV5-1 to TRBJ1-2, with D unclear. Trimming took off 0 bases at V and 2 bases at J, with 11 bases between the two ends. The CDR3 has 15 amino acids. Germline V lookup: CDR1 SGHRS, CDR2 YFSETQ. In nucleotides, the CDR3 is TGCGCCAGCAGCTTGGAGGCGGGCTTCAACTATGGCTACACCTTC. Translating gives CASSLEAGFNYGYTF.

This clone was recorded once. The chain links TRBV4-1 to TRBJ2-3; 7 bases are shared with TRBD1. Germline lookup yields CDR1 MGHRA and CDR2 YSYEKL. The junction had 10 bases not matched to a gene; V was cut back by 1 base and J by 3 bases. This CDR3 has 17 residues. The CDR3 nucleotides are TGCGCCAGCAGCCAAGGCCCCGAGACAGGGAATACAGATACGCAGTATTTT. Protein product: CASSQGPETGNTDTQYF.

The sample holds one count of this clone. The V call is TRBV7-8, the J call TRBJ2-2, with 11 bases matching TRBD2. V gave up 5 bases and J gave up 0 bases; unmatched junction bases: 11. Germline CDR1 reads SGHVS; CDR2 reads FQNEAQ. The CDR3 consists of 19 residues. This CDR3 reads CASSPTGLADVANTGELFF. CDR3 bases: TGTGCCAGCAGCCCGACGGGACTAGCGGATGTCGCGAACACCGGGGAGCTGTTTTTT. The whole variable domain, filled in from reference TRBV7-8 and TRBJ2-2, reads GAGVSQSPRYKVAKRGQDVALRCDPISGHVSLFWYQQALGQGPEFLTYFQNEAQLDKSGLPSDRFFAERPEGSVSTLKIQRTQQEDSAVYLCASSPTGLADVANTGELFFGEGSRLTVL.

This clone was detected only once. This specimen includes other DNA sequences encoding the same CDR3. The J gene is TRBJ2-1, the V gene TRBV5-1, with TRBD2 identical over 13 bases. Losses at the gene ends were 4 bases for V and 7 bases for J; bases not matched to a gene: 5. This CDR3 has 15 amino acids. Germline CDR1 and CDR2: SGHRS and YFSETQ. CDR3 DNA: TGCGCCAGCAGCCCGACTAGCGGGAGGATAAATGAGCAGTTCTTC. Translation: CASSPTSGRINEQFF.

V usage is TRBV30 and J usage is TRBJ1-1, with TRBD1 as a possible D gene (6 bases). Germline values: CDR1 GTSNPN, CDR2 SVGIG (reference sequence). The ends were cut back, 0 bases at V and 1 base at J, with 9 bases in the middle. CDR3 length: 14 residues. CDR3 in DNA: TGTGCCTGGAGTGTAGGACAGAAGAACACTGAAGCTTTCTTT. Translating it yields CAWSVGQKNTEAFF.

The rearrangement links TRBV6-5 to TRBJ2-2; D may be TRBD2 (6 bases). Germline loops: CDR1 MNHEY, CDR2 SVGAGI. V was shortened by 5 bases and J by 9 bases, with 13 bases between the two germline ends. This CDR3 comprises 13 residues. CDR3 sequence reads: CASSPWRDRELFF. The CDR3 DNA is TGTGCCAGCAGTCCATGGCGGGACCGGGAGCTGTTTTTT.

The count of this clone is one. The chain is built from TRBV9 and TRBJ1-1; D may be TRBD1 (6 bases). V gave up 3 bases and J gave up 4 bases, with 13 bases separating them. Per the germline V gene, CDR1 is SGDLS and CDR2 is YYNGEE. This CDR3 contains 14 residues. The CDR3 sequence is CASSETGHGTEAFF. The CDR3 DNA sequence: TGTGCCAGCAGCGAAACAGGGCACGGCACTGAAGCTTTCTTT.

The gene calls are TRBV15 and TRBJ1-4; 7 nucleotides agree with TRBD1. From germline, CDR1 is LNHNV and CDR2 YYDKDF (reference sequence). CDR3 size: 16 residues. V shed 0 bases, J shed 5 bases, and the junction held 6 bases outside the gene matches. The CDR3 DNA sequence: TGTGCCACCAGCAGAGATCCGGGACAGTTCAATGAAAAACTGTTTTTT. This translates into CATSRDPGQFNEKLFF.

The chain uses TRBV6-6 and TRBJ1-4; D is unresolved. The germline V gene has CDR1 MNHNY and CDR2 SVGAGI (reference sequence). Trimming left V 0 bases short and J 4 bases short, with 6 bases between. The CDR3 is 14 amino acids. CDR3 nucleotides: TGTGCCAGCAGTTACTCCACAGTTAATGAAAAACTGTTTTTT. This encodes CASSYSTVNEKLFF.

The J gene is TRBJ1-4, the V gene TRBV9; the match to TRBD1 covers 7 bases. Germline V gene data show CDR1 as SGDLS and CDR2 as YYNGEE. After removal of 4 bases from V and 4 bases from J, the junction contained 7 bases not matched to a gene. The CDR3 runs 15 residues. CDR3 loop: CASSPRTGFNEKLFF. In DNA, the CDR3 is TGTGCCAGCAGCCCCCGGACAGGCTTTAATGAAAAACTGTTTTTT.

This chain connects TRBV28 to TRBJ1-1; D may be TRBD1 (5 bases). CDR1 and CDR2 from the germline V gene are MDHEN and SYDVKM. The CDR3 consists of 12 residues. V dropped 7 bases and J dropped 11 bases, with 17 bases sitting between them. CDR3 in amino acids: CASISDGGIAFF. Written as DNA, the CDR3 is TGTGCCAGCATATCGGACGGGGGGATTGCTTTCTTT.

The chain is built from TRBV4-1 and TRBJ2-2; D is uncertain. The germline CDR1 and CDR2 sequences are MGHRA and YSYEKL. V dropped 1 base and J dropped 4 bases, with 7 bases sitting between them. The CDR3 sequence is 14 residues long. The CDR3: CASSQGRSTGELFF. The CDR3 region has the DNA TGCGCCAGCAGCCAAGGCCGGTCCACCGGGGAGCTGTTTTTT.

The V call is TRBV6-5, the J call TRBJ1-2; unclear D gene. Germline-derived CDR1 and CDR2 are MNHEY and SVGAGI. V lost 9 bases and J 4 bases, leaving 15 bases between the germline ends. CDR3 length: 13 amino acids. The DNA for the CDR3 is TGTGCCAGTTGTGTTCCGGGGAGCTATGGCTACACCTTC. Its protein is CASCVPGSYGYTF.

This clone is a singleton in its sample. This chain links TRBV7-8 with TRBJ2-5; the D gene is possibly TRBD1 (5 bases). Germline V CDR1 and CDR2: SGHVS, FQNEAQ. The V gene lost 5 bases and the J gene lost 5 bases, with 12 bases spanning the gap. This CDR3 has 13 residues. The CDR3 coding sequence is TGTGCCAGCAGCGCACAGGAGTTGGAGACCCAGTACTTC. This sequence encodes CASSAQELETQYF.

This chain connects TRBV20-1 to TRBJ2-1; D unclear. Trimming took 0 bases from V and 9 from J, leaving 6 bases between them. The CDR3 spans 11 residues. The germline V gene encodes CDR1 DFQATT and CDR2 SNEGSKA (reference sequence). The CDR3 region is CSARDSGEQFF. In DNA form, the CDR3 reads TGCAGTGCTAGAGATTCGGGTGAGCAGTTCTTC.

The chain recombines TRBV18 with TRBJ2-3, with 8 bases lining up with TRBD1. Germline CDR1 and CDR2: KGHSH and LQKENI. V lost 6 bases to trimming and J lost 5 bases; unmatched junction nucleotides: 19. CDR3 length: 18 amino acids. The CDR3 DNA sequence: TGTGCCAGCTCCCTCCTATTTCAGGGGGCGCGTTTGAAAGATACGCAGTATTTT. Translation gives CASSLLFQGARLKDTQYF.

Comments on this clone: At one boundary the junction diverges from the germline segment, which might be a read error. The chain links TRBV7-7 to TRBJ2-2; tentative D call: TRBD1 (6 bases). The CDR3 is 16 residues long. The germline gives CDR1 SSHAT, CDR2 FNYEAQ (reference sequence). CDR3 nucleotide sequence: TGTGCTAGCAGCTTAGCAACAGGGCTCGGGACCGGGGAGCTGTTTTTT. Translated, it gives CASSLATGLGTGELFF.

V is TRBV19 and J is TRBJ1-3, with 9 bases identical to TRBD1. This CDR3 comprises 16 residues. Germline CDR1 and CDR2: LNHDA and SQIVND (reference sequence). With 7 bases clipped from V and 4 bases from J, the junction kept 11 bases outside the gene matches. The CDR3, as DNA: TGTGCCAGTACCCAAACACAGGGGGCGTTCGGAAACACCATATATTTT. Its protein is CASTQTQGAFGNTIYF.